Below, 8 T cell receptor beta chains from the same sample are listed, as sequenced in a study of T cells in Graves' hyperthyroidism and ophthalmopathy. It was RNA transcripts that yielded the amplified TCR beta CDR3 regions. The TCR CDR3 was amplified in a first-round RT-PCR using the HTBI primer set. TCRdb re-called the multiplex PCR reads through MiXCR, storing one row per CDR3 protein. The sample has 650,000 to 750,000 distinct CDR3 sequences; around 15% are singletons. Sequenced input: blood. The receptors stem from a young woman with Graves' hyperthyroidism.

This clonotype turned up a few times. The chain combines TRBV5-1 with TRBJ2-1; the D call may be TRBD1 or TRBD2 (6 bases each). The CDR3 is made up of 14 amino acids. V lost 6 bases, J lost 8 bases, and 18 bases lay in between. The germline V gene encodes CDR1 SGHRS and CDR2 YFSETQ. CDR3 coding DNA: TGCGCCAGCACCTGGGGGGCCCCCGGGGATGAGCAGTTCTTC. It encodes CASTWGAPGDEQFF. Based on the CDR3 plus reference TRBV5-1 and TRBJ2-1, the full variable domain is KAGVTQTPRYLIKTRGQQVTLSCSPISGHRSVSWYQQTPGQGLQFLFEYFSETQRNKGNFPGRFSGRQFSNSRSEMNVSTLELGDSALYLCASTWGAPGDEQFFGPGTRLTVL.

As regards this clonotype: A read error may produce the germline difference seen at one junction end. The chain joins TRBV2 to TRBJ1-2, with D possibly TRBD1 on 5 matching bases. The length of the CDR3 is 15 residues. Germline CDR1 and CDR2: SNHLY and FYNNEI. CDR3 residues: CASSEGTRGNYDYTF. The CDR3 DNA follows: TGTGCCAGCAGTGAGGGGACTAGGGGAAACTATGACTACACCTTC.

The rearrangement links TRBV28 to TRBJ1-2, with 7 bases lining up with TRBD1. The CDR3 has 14 residues. The germline CDR1 and CDR2 sequences are MDHEN and SYDVKM. V lost 8 bases and J lost 6; bases outside the gene matches: 12. CDR3 sequence (DNA): TGTGCCAGCCAGGACACCGGACAGGCCCATGGCTACACCTTC. Translating it yields CASQDTGQAHGYTF.

The rearrangement links TRBV24-1 to TRBJ1-2; possibly TRBD1 for D (5 bases). Germline V gene sequence: CDR1 KGHDR, CDR2 SFDVKD. V dropped 4 bases and J dropped 4 bases, with 12 bases sitting between them. The CDR3 covers 14 residues. The CDR3 DNA sequence: TGTGCCACCAGTGACTCGACAGCATTCTATGGCTACACCTTC. This sequence encodes CATSDSTAFYGYTF.

The rearrangement joins TRBV2 to TRBJ2-2, with TRBD2 matching 8 bases. This CDR3 contains 16 residues. Germline CDR1 is SNHLY and CDR2 is FYNNEI. Trimming took 6 bases from V and 5 from J; bases not matched to a gene: 11. The CDR3 DNA follows: TGTGCCAGCAGATTTCAGCCGGGAGGGCGGACCGGGGAGCTGTTTTTT. Protein product: CASRFQPGGRTGELFF.

J is TRBJ2-1 and V is TRBV11-2, with 13 bases identical to TRBD2. Trimming at V came to 10 bases and at J to 5 bases, leaving 5 bases not matched to a gene. CDR1 and CDR2 from the germline V gene are SGHAT and FQNNGV. This CDR3 comprises 14 residues. The chain's CDR3 is CATAGLAGHNEQFF. CDR3 DNA sequence: TGTGCCACCGCGGGACTAGCGGGGCACAATGAGCAGTTCTTC.

This clonotype was recorded at least ten times. This chain links TRBV30 with TRBJ1-1; D gene uncertain. Trimming removed 7 bases at V and 0 bases at J, with 12 bases between. Germline loops: CDR1 GTSNPN, CDR2 SVGIG (reference sequence). The CDR3 is made up of 13 amino acids. The CDR3 spells CAFSRGMNTEAFF. The CDR3 bases are TGTGCCTTCTCCCGAGGAATGAACACTGAAGCTTTCTTT.

This clonotype was found many times. The chain is built from TRBV29-1 and TRBJ1-1; D not resolved. The CDR3 covers 11 residues. V shed 7 bases and J shed 8 bases, with 14 bases lying between them. Germline CDR1 reads SQVTM; CDR2 reads ANQGSEA. This CDR3 is CSGRTDLEAFF. In nucleotides, the CDR3 is TGCAGCGGCCGGACGGACCTAGAAGCTTTCTTT.